One and the same sample provided the 10 T cell receptor beta chains below, sequenced in a study of T cells expressing NK-cell markers. TCRdb re-called the 5' RACE reads and catalogs CDR3 proteins one per entry, DNA excluded. This sample's clone table lists 500,000 or so distinct CDR3 sequences. The sequenced material came from blood T cells: a sorted CD56 or NKG2C T cell subset, CD4+ or CD8+ T cells, or bulk PBMC T cells (not recorded which). The receptors were gathered from a young man in good health.

The chain recombines TRBV10-3 with TRBJ2-5; TCRdb proposes TRBD1, but this gene call is untestable without DNA. Germline V lookup: CDR1 ENHRY, CDR2 SYGVKD. This CDR3 comprises 15 residues. CDR3 protein: CAISEGGGPLETQYF.

This rearrangement joins TRBV7-8 to TRBJ1-5; TCRdb's D call, TRBD1, is unchecked because there is no DNA. The germline V gene encodes CDR1 SGHVS and CDR2 FQNEAQ. This CDR3 contains 15 residues. CDR3 residues: CASSETGDGYQPQHF.

This chain connects TRBV18 to TRBJ1-6; TCRdb reports TRBD1, a call that lacks DNA to check it against. Germline V gene lookup returns CDR1 KGHSH and CDR2 LQKENI. This CDR3 contains 16 residues. The CDR3 sequence is CASSPGAQAVRSPLHF. Supplemented by reference TRBV18 and TRBJ1-6, the full variable domain reads NAGVMQNPRHLVRRRGQEARLRCSPMKGHSHVYWYRQLPEEGLKFMVYLQKENIIDESGMPKERFSAEFPKEGPSILRIQQVVRGDSAAYFCASSPGAQAVRSPLHFGNGTRLTVT.

This chain connects TRBV27 to TRBJ2-7; TCRdb designates TRBD1, a call that cannot be tested without DNA. This CDR3 is built from 16 residues. From germline, CDR1 is MNHEY and CDR2 SMNVEV (reference sequence). The CDR3 here is CASRRNRGLNGYEQYF.

The chain couples TRBV7-3 to TRBJ2-2; TCRdb names TRBD1, which stays unverified in the absence of DNA. Per the germline V gene, CDR1 is SGHTA and CDR2 is FQGTGA. CDR3 length: 15 residues. CDR3: CASSLGLGSTGELFF.

The chain has TRBV12-3 or TRBV12-4 and TRBJ2-1; TCRdb selects TRBD1, and the lack of DNA leaves this call unchecked. The CDR3 length is 15 residues. CDR3 sequence reads: CASSLEGQGINEQFF.

The genes are TRBV12-3 or TRBV12-4 and TRBJ2-3; there is no DNA to check the TCRdb D call of TRBD2. The CDR3 is 14 residues long. The CDR3 loop is CASRREANADTQYF.

The genes are TRBV18 and TRBJ1-1; the D call from TCRdb, TRBD1, cannot be confirmed without DNA. This CDR3 comprises 15 residues. Germline lookup yields CDR1 KGHSH and CDR2 LQKENI. CDR3 amino acids: CASSPGRQGYTEAFF.

V usage is TRBV7-9 and J usage is TRBJ1-4. Germline lookup yields CDR1 SEHNR and CDR2 FQNEAQ (reference sequence). The CDR3 sequence is 14 residues long. This CDR3 is CASSLASGNEKLFF.

The chain is built from TRBV7-6 and TRBJ1-1; the TCRdb call, TRBD1, lacks DNA for checking. Germline V gives CDR1 SGHVS, CDR2 FNYEAQ. This CDR3 region has 15 residues. CDR3 loop: CASSPGTGPNVEAFF.